The next 21 T cell receptor beta chains were all read from a single sample in a study of blood T cell repertoires in COVID-19. The repertoire was sequenced with immunoSEQ multiplex PCR; TCRdb's copy has only in-frame clones and lacks some. The sample yields around 26,000 clones, roughly nine tenths seen once. Sequenced material: peripheral blood. These receptors were taken from a human donor in a cohort sampled during active COVID-19.

CDR3 sequence reads: CASSLGGDSYEQYF. Here the CDR3 DNA reads TGCGCCAGCAGCTTGGGCGGGGACTCCTACGAGCAGTACTTC. The chain carries TRBV5-1 and TRBJ2-7, with a tentative D call TRBD2 (6 bases). The V end was cut by 0 bases, the J end by 0 bases, with 7 bases between. The CDR3 runs to 14 residues. Germline CDR1 reads SGHRS; CDR2 reads YFSETQ.

V and J are TRBV6-5 and TRBJ2-7; 7 positions match TRBD1. CDR3 length: 14 residues. CDR1 MNHEY and CDR2 SVGAGI come from the germline V gene. V gave up 5 bases and J gave up 2 bases; unmatched junction bases: 6. The CDR3 DNA is TGTGCCAGCAGTATAGGACAGGAGACCTACGAGCAGTACTTC. Amino acid sequence: CASSIGQETYEQYF.

V gene TRBV27 combines with J gene TRBJ2-2; D might be TRBD2 (5 bases). The germline V gene has CDR1 MNHEY and CDR2 SMNVEV (reference sequence). The CDR3 contains 13 residues. V shed 6 bases and J shed 9 bases, with 14 bases lying between them. The CDR3 DNA follows: TGTGCCAGCAGACAACTAGGCGCCCGGGAGCTGTTTTTT. It translates to CASRQLGARELFF.

This clone was seen once. The V gene is TRBV27, the J gene TRBJ2-5, with 8 bases fitting TRBD1. Germline V gene data show CDR1 as MNHEY and CDR2 as SMNVEV (reference sequence). CDR3 length: 15 residues. With V trimmed by 6 bases and J by 5 bases, 11 bases remained unmatched. The CDR3 region is CASRPLGQGEETQYF. The CDR3 DNA is TGTGCCAGCAGGCCCCTAGGACAGGGAGAGGAGACCCAGTACTTC.

The chain links TRBV5-1 to TRBJ2-5; TRBD2 matches at 14 bases. The CDR3 length is 17 residues. The germline gives CDR1 SGHRS, CDR2 YFSETQ. V shed 1 base, J shed 4 bases, and the junction held 6 bases outside the gene matches. CDR3 bases: TGCGCCAGCAGCTTGACCGGGACTAGCGGGAGAAGAGAGACCCAGTACTTC. This codes for CASSLTGTSGRRETQYF.

The chain is built from TRBV7-8 and TRBJ2-1; D tentatively fits TRBD1 or TRBD2 (6 bases each). Trimming pared 5 bases from V and 0 bases from J, leaving 11 bases between. Germline CDR1 reads SGHVS; CDR2 reads FQNEAQ. The CDR3 covers 15 residues. CDR3 region: CASSQGTHSYNEQFF. The CDR3 coding sequence is TGTGCCAGCAGCCAGGGGACTCACTCCTACAATGAGCAGTTCTTC.

The chain combines TRBV18 with TRBJ2-1; 8 positions match TRBD1. From germline, CDR1 is KGHSH and CDR2 LQKENI. Losses at the gene ends were 6 bases for V and 3 bases for J; bases not matched to a gene: 7. This CDR3 has 15 residues. The CDR3 coding sequence is TGTGCCAGCTCCCCCGGGACAGGAATCTACAATGAGCAGTTCTTC. Translating it yields CASSPGTGIYNEQFF.

The chain uses TRBV5-1 and TRBJ2-1; TRBD2 matches at 10 bases. CDR3 length: 12 amino acids. The junction had 3 bases not matched to a gene; V was cut back by 0 bases and J by 15 bases. CDR1 and CDR2 (germline): SGHRS, YFSETQ. For the CDR3, the DNA is TGCGCCAGCAGCTTGGCTAGCGGGAGTGTGTTCTTC. It codes for CASSLASGSVFF.

The chain carries TRBV28 and TRBJ2-4; 8 bases align to TRBD2. Trimming removed 3 bases from V and 6 bases from J; junction bases left unmatched: 7. The length of the CDR3 is 15 residues. The V gene's germline CDR1 is MDHEN and CDR2 SYDVKM. CDR3 sequence (DNA): TGTGCCAGCAGTTTTGAGGCGGGAGGTGGAAACATTCAGTACTTC. It translates to CASSFEAGGGNIQYF.

V and J are TRBV23-1 and TRBJ2-3, with 12 bases lining up with TRBD1. TRBV23-1 is identified as an open reading frame with a role that is uncertain. The junction had 2 bases not matched to a gene; V was cut back by 6 bases and J by 4 bases. This CDR3 is 14 amino acids long. The CDR3 protein is CASRGTGGADTQYF. In DNA form, the CDR3 reads TGCGCCAGCAGGGGGACAGGGGGCGCAGATACGCAGTATTTT.

Written as DNA, the CDR3 is TGTGCCAGCAGCTTAGCAGCCGGGACAGGAGGGGATGAGCAGTTCTTC. As protein: CASSLAAGTGGDEQFF. V usage is TRBV7-2 and J usage is TRBJ2-1; TRBD1 matches 8 bases. Germline V CDR1 and CDR2: SGHTA, FQGNSA. V was pared by 0 bases and J by 8 bases, with 9 bases of the junction left unmatched. The CDR3 consists of 16 residues.

This chain joins TRBV5-1 and TRBJ2-1; tentative D call: TRBD2 (7 bases). V was cut by 4 bases and J by 5 bases, with 19 bases left in between. Germline CDR1 reads SGHRS; CDR2 reads YFSETQ. The CDR3 covers 16 residues. This chain's CDR3 is CASSVLWGGAHNEQFF. The DNA for the CDR3 is TGCGCCAGCAGCGTCCTTTGGGGGGGGGCCCACAATGAGCAGTTCTTC.

The chain has TRBV18 and TRBJ2-7; D is undetermined. The V gene's germline CDR1 is KGHSH and CDR2 LQKENI. The CDR3 extends over 12 amino acids. V was pared by 2 bases and J by 4 bases, with 6 bases between. The CDR3 sequence: CASSPDKYEQYF. The CDR3 DNA is TGTGCCAGCTCACCAGACAAGTACGAGCAGTACTTC. Using reference TRBV18 and TRBJ2-7 for the parts outside the CDR3, the full variable domain is NAGVMQNPRHLVRRRGQEARLRCSPMKGHSHVYWYRQLPEEGLKFMVYLQKENIIDESGMPKERFSAEFPKEGPSILRIQQVVRGDSAAYFCASSPDKYEQYFGPGTRLTVT.

The genes are TRBV6-1 and TRBJ2-7; D is possibly TRBD1 (7 bases). CDR1 is MNHNS and CDR2 is SASEGT in the germline V gene. The CDR3 totals 14 residues. Trimming removed 1 base from V and 5 bases from J, with 12 bases in between. CDR3 in DNA: TGTGCCAGCAGTGAAGTCGGAGGGGGCAACGAGCAGTACTTC. It translates to CASSEVGGGNEQYF.

The rearrangement links TRBV6-5 to TRBJ1-2, with no clear D. V lost 5 bases and J 6 bases, leaving 19 bases between the germline ends. Germline V gene lookup returns CDR1 MNHEY and CDR2 SVGAGI. The CDR3 totals 15 residues. The CDR3 DNA follows: TGTGCCAGCAGTACCGAATACCCTATTCCTGATGGCTACACCTTC. Its protein is CASSTEYPIPDGYTF.

The chain couples TRBV28 to TRBJ1-2, with TRBD1 matching over 9 bases. The CDR3 length is 13 residues. V trimming: 5 bases; J trimming: 5 bases; junction bases outside the gene matches: 3. CDR1 is MDHEN and CDR2 is SYDVKM in the germline V gene. In nucleotides, the CDR3 is TGTGCCAGCAGTCCGGACAGGGGATATGGCTACACCTTC. Translation: CASSPDRGYGYTF.

CDR3 residues: CASSAIAGGYSYEQYF. The CDR3 nucleotides are TGCGCCAGCAGCGCAATAGCGGGGGGATACTCCTACGAGCAGTACTTC. This chain connects TRBV5-1 to TRBJ2-7; 10 bases align to TRBD2. Germline assignment: CDR1 SGHRS and CDR2 YFSETQ. Germline trimming cut 4 bases from V and 0 bases from J; bases unmatched to any gene: 7. This CDR3 is 16 amino acids long.

The chain couples TRBV15 to TRBJ2-1; no reliable D call. This CDR3 comprises 14 residues. Trimming took 1 base from V and 8 from J, leaving 12 bases between them. CDR1 and CDR2 (germline): LNHNV, YYDKDF (reference sequence). CDR3 sequence: CATSRAFLVHEQFF. The CDR3 DNA reads TGTGCCACCAGCAGAGCCTTTCTAGTTCATGAGCAGTTCTTC.

CDR3 sequence: CASSLAKGQGANNEQFF. DNA of the CDR3: TGTGCCAGCAGCTTAGCTAAAGGACAGGGGGCAAACAATGAGCAGTTCTTC. The V gene is TRBV7-9, the J gene TRBJ2-1; TRBD1 aligns across 11 bases. J was trimmed by 5 bases and V by 0 bases; bases with no gene match: 6. The CDR3 has 17 residues. Germline V gene data show CDR1 as SEHNR and CDR2 as FQNEAQ (reference sequence).

The J gene is TRBJ2-7, the V gene TRBV7-2, with a possible D match to TRBD2 (6 bases). This CDR3 is 16 amino acids long. Germline V gives CDR1 SGHTA, CDR2 FQGNSA. The V end was cut by 5 bases, the J end by 6 bases, with 23 bases between. CDR3 amino acids: CASSPHRPGTFFEQYF. CDR3 sequence (DNA): TGTGCCAGCAGCCCCCACCGGCCAGGGACTTTTTTCGAGCAGTACTTC.

V is TRBV18 and J is TRBJ1-6; 9 positions agree with TRBD1. CDR1 and CDR2 (germline): KGHSH, LQKENI. The ends lost 3 bases at V and 6 bases at J; junction bases unmatched: 12. This CDR3 is built from 18 residues. The CDR3 DNA is TGTGCCAGCTCACCCAGATCCCGACAGGGGGAAAGTAATTCACCCCTCCACTTT. It is translated as CASSPRSRQGESNSPLHF. The complete variable domain, with remaining parts taken from reference TRBV18 and TRBJ1-6, reads NAGVMQNPRHLVRRRGQEARLRCSPMKGHSHVYWYRQLPEEGLKFMVYLQKENIIDESGMPKERFSAEFPKEGPSILRIQQVVRGDSAAYFCASSPRSRQGESNSPLHFGNGTRLTVT.